The text below deals with one TCR beta chain. The PCR contained 60 Vbeta and 13 Jbeta primers. Generated by immunoSEQ multiplex PCR, the TCRdb table keeps only in-frame clones and is missing some. Here the sample spans fewer than 250,000 clones, about four fifths being singletons. This sample stems from a study of cytomegalovirus exposure and HLA in healthy donors. The germline CDR1 and CDR2 sequences are SGHNT and YYREEE (reference sequence). The CDR3 extends over 13 amino acids. V was trimmed by 1 base and J by 2 bases, leaving 6 bases between them. The chain carries TRBV5-4 and TRBJ1-2; D gene ambiguous. Source material: PBMCs. This sequence originates from a woman in her twenties or thirties in good health and CMV-seropositive. For the CDR3, the DNA is TGTGCCAGCAGCTTGAACTCAAACTATGGCTACACCTTC. This encodes CASSLNSNYGYTF.